This TCR beta chain comes out of a study of blood T cell repertoires in COVID-19. The CDR3 length is 13 residues. V was trimmed by 2 bases and J by 0 bases, leaving 6 bases between them. Sequenced by immunoSEQ multiplex PCR; TCRdb stores in-frame clones only, minus some. The sample yields a few hundred thousand clones, about 82% seen once. The sequence was obtained from a man older than 75 with acute or convalescent COVID-19. The rearrangement joins TRBV5-3 to TRBJ2-7; D ambiguous. TRBV5-3 is sorted into the ORF group, with uncertain function. The sample comprised peripheral blood. For the CDR3, the DNA is TGTGCCAGAAGCTTTCTCGTCTCCTACGAGCAGTACTTC. It translates to CARSFLVSYEQYF.